The 9 T cell receptor beta chains below were found in one sample sequenced in a study of identical twins. TCRdb processed the 5' RACE reads anew with MiXCR; each CDR3 protein has one entry. This sample yields 500,000 to 550,000 distinct CDR3 sequences, of which 20% to 25% are seen a single time; 0.48% belongs to the top ten. The data also belong to a second study, concerning yellow fever vaccine responses in identical twins.

Material for sequencing was CD4+ T cells sorted from blood. These receptors all come from a woman between 18 and 29 years old in good health.

This clonotype was seen only a few times. The chain is built from TRBV10-3 and TRBJ2-7; TRBD2 aligns across 11 bases. Germline CDR1 ENHRY, CDR2 SYGVKD. The trim removed 8 bases at V and 3 bases at J, leaving 9 bases unmatched. CDR3 length equals 15 residues. In DNA form, the CDR3 reads TGTGCCATCGGGAGACTAGCGGGGTCAGTCTACGAGCAGTACGTC. Translated: CAIGRLAGSVYEQYV.

This clonotype was observed a few times. This chain joins TRBV9 and TRBJ2-1, with a tentative D call TRBD1 (6 bases). This CDR3 contains 15 residues. CDR1 is SGDLS, CDR2 YYNGEE, per germline. Trimming stripped 2 bases from V and 7 bases from J, with 16 bases between. CDR3 in DNA: TGTGCCAGCAGCGTTTTTACAGGGTTTCTGAATGAGCAGTTCTTC. Translation gives CASSVFTGFLNEQFF.

This chain links TRBV11-2 with TRBJ2-1, with D perhaps matching TRBD1 (5 bases). The germline V gene encodes CDR1 SGHAT and CDR2 FQNNGV. The CDR3 contains 17 residues. V lost 1 base, J lost 0 bases, and 13 bases lay in between. The CDR3 sequence is CASSLVLGPSSYNEQFF. CDR3 sequence (DNA): TGTGCCAGCAGCTTAGTGTTGGGGCCGAGCTCCTACAATGAGCAGTTCTTC.

This clonotype was detected a few times. J is TRBJ2-7 and V is TRBV12-3 or TRBV12-4; D remains ambiguous. The V gene lost 6 bases and the J gene lost 5 bases, with 11 bases spanning the gap. The CDR3 sequence is 12 residues long. The CDR3 region has the DNA TGTGCCAGCAGCCCCCGTTCCCACGAGCAGTACTTC. It is translated as CASSPRSHEQYF.

The gene calls are TRBV7-3 and TRBJ2-2; 11 bases align to TRBD2. The CDR3 is 16 amino acids. J gave up 2 bases and V 4 bases, and 3 bases lay outside the gene matches. Germline V gene data show CDR1 as SGHTA and CDR2 as FQGTGA. This CDR3 reads CASSSRLAGNTGELFF. The CDR3 DNA sequence: TGTGCCAGCAGCTCGCGACTAGCGGGAAACACCGGGGAGCTGTTTTTT.

The table lists this clonotype with a few counts. The chain employs TRBV20-1 and TRBJ1-6, with D possibly TRBD1 on 5 matching bases. Germline V CDR1 and CDR2: DFQATT, SNEGSKA (reference sequence). V was clipped by 0 bases and J by 13 bases, with 16 bases between them. This CDR3 region has 14 residues. This chain's CDR3 is CSAREGRVFGPLHF. The CDR3 nucleotides are TGCAGTGCTAGAGAGGGACGGGTTTTCGGGCCCCTCCACTTT.

In its sample, this clonotype was seen many times. The chain couples TRBV12-3 or TRBV12-4 to TRBJ1-6; D perhaps matches TRBD1 (5 bases). The length of the CDR3 is 15 residues. V gave up 7 bases and J gave up 9 bases, with 19 bases separating them. The CDR3 region has the DNA TGTGCCAGCACCCCTGGTCCAGGGCTGGCTTCACCCCTCCACTTT. This translates into CASTPGPGLASPLHF.

The V call is TRBV2, the J call TRBJ2-1; TRBD2 aligns across 8 bases. This CDR3 has 13 amino acids. The V segment lost 6 bases and the J segment 7 bases; nucleotides outside the gene matches: 5. Germline assignment: CDR1 SNHLY and CDR2 FYNNEI. The CDR3 here is CASRSGSINEQFF. The CDR3 DNA is TGTGCCAGCAGGAGCGGGAGCATAAATGAGCAGTTCTTC.

This clonotype occurred a few times. The V gene is TRBV5-1, the J gene TRBJ2-3; no clear D gene. Looked up from germline, CDR1 is SGHRS and CDR2 is YFSETQ. The CDR3 extends over 14 amino acids. The V end lost 4 bases, the J end lost 5 bases, and 14 bases lay between the germline ends. CDR3 protein: CASSPQDGGDTQYF. The CDR3 coding sequence is TGCGCCAGCAGCCCCCAGGACGGTGGAGATACGCAGTATTTT.